The 3 T cell receptor beta chains given below trace back to one sample, sequenced in a study of CD8 T cells in ankylosing spondylitis. Notes on the study in general: Characteristic of ankylosing spondylitis blood, it appeared, was a TCR beta motif comprising fewer than 10 highly homologous variants.

TCRdb called the 5' RACE reads again in MiXCR, with one record for every CDR3 protein. The data show roughly 300,000 distinct CDR3 sequences, around 7.6% seen once. Their antigens remain unidentified. The sample taken for sequencing was blood, either unsorted or a sorted T cell fraction (not recorded which). The receptors were sampled from a male donor with ankylosing spondylitis.

This clonotype was counted ten times or more. This sequence joins TRBV20-1 and TRBJ2-7, with 10 bases aligning to TRBD2. The CDR3 sequence is 13 residues long. V was clipped by 5 bases and J by 4 bases; unmatched bases: 5. Germline loops: CDR1 DFQATT, CDR2 SNEGSKA (reference sequence). The DNA for the CDR3 is TGCAGTGCTGACCGGACTAGCGGTTACGAGCAGTACTTC. Protein: CSADRTSGYEQYF.

At least ten counts were recorded for this clonotype. V is TRBV28 and J is TRBJ2-5; 7 bases match TRBD2. J lost 3 bases, V lost 6 bases, and 7 bases had no gene match. Looked up from germline, CDR1 is MDHEN and CDR2 is SYDVKM. CDR3 length: 14 amino acids. CDR3 residues: CASSMTSPKETQYF. The CDR3, as DNA: TGTGCCAGCAGCATGACTAGCCCTAAAGAGACCCAGTACTTC. The entire variable domain, with the rest obtained from reference TRBV28 and TRBJ2-5, is as follows: DVKVTQSSRYLVKRTGEKVFLECVQDMDHENMFWYRQDPGLGLRLIYFSYDVKMKEKGDIPEGYSVSREKKERFSLILESASTNQTSMYLCASSMTSPKETQYFGPGTRLLVL.

This clonotype was found many times. The rearrangement joins TRBV28 to TRBJ2-7; a possible D gene is TRBD2 (6 bases). Trimming removed 6 bases at V and 0 bases at J, with 15 bases between. Germline V CDR1 and CDR2: MDHEN, SYDVKM. The CDR3 is made up of 15 amino acids. The CDR3 loop reads CASRSQGSGSYEQYF. CDR3 sequence (DNA): TGTGCCAGCAGATCCCAAGGTAGCGGCTCCTACGAGCAGTACTTC.